These 5 T cell receptor beta chains were all obtained from the same sample, sequenced in a study of OX40 agonist ivuxolimab in advanced cancers. The repertoire was sequenced with immunoSEQ multiplex PCR; TCRdb's copy has only in-frame clones and lacks some. Of about 68,000 clones detected, around 88% appear once; the ten largest clones hold approximately 6.9%. The specimen was CD4+ or CD8+ T cells sorted from blood, collected in a trial of the OX40 agonist ivuxolimab. The receptors shown here come from an adult with an advanced solid tumor such as melanoma, head and neck, liver or kidney cancer.

This rearrangement joins TRBV7-9 to TRBJ1-2; D not resolved. Trimming pared 1 base from V and 12 bases from J, leaving 9 bases between. Germline CDR1 SEHNR, CDR2 FQNEAQ (reference sequence). The CDR3 runs 11 residues. This CDR3 reads CASSLGDLHTF. The CDR3 DNA follows: TGTGCCAGCAGCTTAGGCGACCTCCACACCTTC.

The chain combines TRBV11-1 with TRBJ1-1; no clear D. The CDR3 contains 12 residues. V was shortened by 5 bases and J by 8 bases, with 12 bases between the two germline ends. Germline CDR1 is SGHAT and CDR2 is FQDESV (reference sequence). Here the CDR3 reads CASSAGQVEAFF. For the CDR3, the DNA is TGTGCCAGCAGCGCCGGCCAGGTGGAAGCTTTCTTT.

The chain combines TRBV6-5 with TRBJ2-7; 7 bases agree with TRBD1. CDR1 MNHEY and CDR2 SVGAGI come from the germline V gene. V trimming: 5 bases; J trimming: 3 bases; junction bases outside the gene matches: 7. This CDR3 has 14 residues. CDR3 residues: CASSRDRWGYEQYF. The CDR3 region has the DNA TGTGCCAGCAGTAGGGACAGATGGGGCTACGAGCAGTACTTC.

This clone was observed a handful of times. The gene calls are TRBV10-2 and TRBJ2-2, with 8 nucleotides matching TRBD2. The CDR3 runs 17 residues. CDR1 and CDR2 from the germline V gene are WSHSY and SAAADI. Trimming took 4 bases from V and 4 from J; bases not matched to a gene: 11. The CDR3 bases are TGCGCCAGCAGTGGGGGGACCGGGACTAGGGGCACCGGGGAGCTGTTTTTT. It is translated as CASSGGTGTRGTGELFF.

This clone has more than one count but fewer than ten. The gene calls are TRBV11-2 and TRBJ1-2; 9 bases are shared with TRBD1. This CDR3 comprises 14 residues. V shed 5 bases and J 4 bases; nucleotides not matched to a gene: 5. Germline CDR1 is SGHAT and CDR2 is FQNNGV. The CDR3 protein is CASSIPGQGYGYTF. The DNA for the CDR3 is TGTGCCAGCAGCATACCGGGACAGGGCTATGGCTACACCTTC. Together with reference TRBV11-2 and TRBJ1-2, the CDR3 gives the full variable domain: EAGVAQSPRYKIIEKRQSVAFWCNPISGHATLYWYQQILGQGPKLLIQFQNNGVVDDSQLPKDRFSAERLKGVDSTLKIQPAKLEDSAVYLCASSIPGQGYGYTFGSGTRLTVV.